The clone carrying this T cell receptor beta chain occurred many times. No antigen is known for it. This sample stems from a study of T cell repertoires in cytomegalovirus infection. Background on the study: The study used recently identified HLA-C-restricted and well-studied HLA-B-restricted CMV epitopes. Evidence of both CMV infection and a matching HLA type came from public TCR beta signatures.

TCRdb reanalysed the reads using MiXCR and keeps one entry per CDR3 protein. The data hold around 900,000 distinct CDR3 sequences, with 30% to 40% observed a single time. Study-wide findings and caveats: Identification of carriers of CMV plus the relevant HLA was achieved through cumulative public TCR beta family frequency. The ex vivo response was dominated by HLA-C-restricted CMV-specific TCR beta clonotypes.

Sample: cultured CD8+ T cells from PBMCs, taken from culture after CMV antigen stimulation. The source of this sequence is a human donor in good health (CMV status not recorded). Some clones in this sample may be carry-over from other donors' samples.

The CDR3 DNA sequence: TGTGCCAGCAGCTTAGCGGGGGGTGACAGACAGCCCCAGCATTTT. Amino acids: CASSLAGGDRQPQHF. The chain has TRBV7-2 and TRBJ1-5, with a weak D call TRBD1 (5 bases). Trimming removed 0 bases at V and 7 bases at J, with 13 bases between. The CDR3 runs to 15 residues. CDR1 and CDR2 (germline): SGHTA, FQGNSA.